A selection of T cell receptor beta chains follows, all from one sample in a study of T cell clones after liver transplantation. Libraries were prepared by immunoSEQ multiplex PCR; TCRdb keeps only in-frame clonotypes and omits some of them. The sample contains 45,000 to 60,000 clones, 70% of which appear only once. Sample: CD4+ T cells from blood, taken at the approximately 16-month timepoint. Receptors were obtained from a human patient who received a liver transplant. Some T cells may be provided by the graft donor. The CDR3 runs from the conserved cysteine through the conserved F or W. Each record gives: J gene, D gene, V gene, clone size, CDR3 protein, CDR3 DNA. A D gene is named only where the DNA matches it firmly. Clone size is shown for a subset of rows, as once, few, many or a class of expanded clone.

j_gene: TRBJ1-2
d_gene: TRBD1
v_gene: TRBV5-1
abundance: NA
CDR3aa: CASSPGTETNYGYTF
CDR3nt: TGCGCCAGCAGCCCGGGGACAGAGACTAACTATGGCTACACCTTC

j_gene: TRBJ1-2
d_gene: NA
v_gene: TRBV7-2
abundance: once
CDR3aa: CASSAGGQTHYGYTF
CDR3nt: TGTGCCAGCAGCGCGGGCGGGCAGACCCACTATGGCTACACCTTC

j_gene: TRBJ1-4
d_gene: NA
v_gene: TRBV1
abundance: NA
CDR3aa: CTSSRLQGRRTNEKLFF
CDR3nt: TGCACCAGCAGCCGCCTTCAGGGCCGGCGGACTAATGAAAAACTGTTTTTT

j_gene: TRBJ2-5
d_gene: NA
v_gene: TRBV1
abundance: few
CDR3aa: CTSSQDGRGQGMQETQYF
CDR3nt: TGCACCAGCAGCCAAGATGGTAGGGGACAGGGGATGCAAGAGACCCAGTACTTC

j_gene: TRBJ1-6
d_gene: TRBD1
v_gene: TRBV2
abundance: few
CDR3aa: CAIGTGGSRPLHF
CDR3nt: TGTGCCATAGGGACAGGGGGGTCTCGACCCCTCCACTTT

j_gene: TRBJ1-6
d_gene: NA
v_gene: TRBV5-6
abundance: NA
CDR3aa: CASSFRPGLLVSPLHF
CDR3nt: TGTGCCAGCAGCTTCCGGCCAGGACTGCTGGTTTCACCCCTCCACTTT

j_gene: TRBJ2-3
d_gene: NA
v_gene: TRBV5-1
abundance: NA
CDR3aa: CASSSDSTDTQYF
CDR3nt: TGCGCCAGCAGCTCGGACAGCACAGATACGCAGTATTTT

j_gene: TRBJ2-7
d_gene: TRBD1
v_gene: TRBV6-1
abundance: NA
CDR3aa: CASRAGTGGEQYF
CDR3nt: TGTGCCAGCAGAGCCGGGACAGGGGGTGAGCAGTACTTC

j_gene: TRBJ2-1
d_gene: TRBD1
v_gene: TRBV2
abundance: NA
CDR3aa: CASDRDREPIEQFF
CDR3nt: TGTGCCAGCGACCGGGACAGGGAACCAATAGAGCAGTTCTTC

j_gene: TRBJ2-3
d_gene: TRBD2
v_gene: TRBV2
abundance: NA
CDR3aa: CASKGLAGWDTQYF
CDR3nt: TGTGCCAGCAAGGGACTAGCGGGGTGGGATACGCAGTATTTT

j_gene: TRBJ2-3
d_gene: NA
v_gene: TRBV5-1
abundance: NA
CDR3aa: CASSLGRGASTDTQYF
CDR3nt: TGCGCCAGCAGCTTGGGCCGAGGGGCTAGCACAGATACGCAGTATTTT

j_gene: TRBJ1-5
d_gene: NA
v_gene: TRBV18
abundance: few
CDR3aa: CASSDGPNQPQHF
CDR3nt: TGTGCCAGCTCGGACGGCCCAAATCAGCCCCAGCATTTT

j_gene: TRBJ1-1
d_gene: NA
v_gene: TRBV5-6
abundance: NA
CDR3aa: CASSFAQGNTEAFF
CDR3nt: TGTGCCAGCAGTTTCGCCCAGGGGAACACTGAAGCTTTCTTT

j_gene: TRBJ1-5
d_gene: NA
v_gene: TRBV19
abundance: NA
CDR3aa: CARRGGGQPQHF
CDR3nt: TGTGCCAGGAGGGGAGGTGGTCAGCCCCAGCATTTT

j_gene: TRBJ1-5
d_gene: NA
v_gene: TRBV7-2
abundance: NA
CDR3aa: CASSSLVGGIFQPQHF
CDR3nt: TGTGCCAGCAGCTCACTTGTAGGGGGTATTTTTCAGCCCCAGCATTTT

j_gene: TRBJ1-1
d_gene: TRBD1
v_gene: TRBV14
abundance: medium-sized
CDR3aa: CASSQAAGGNTEAFF
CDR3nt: TGTGCCAGCAGCCAAGCGGCAGGGGGCAACACTGAAGCTTTCTTT

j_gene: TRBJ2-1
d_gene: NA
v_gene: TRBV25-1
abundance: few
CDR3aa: CASLSTRNEQFF
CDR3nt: TGTGCCAGCTTGAGTACTCGCAATGAGCAGTTCTTC